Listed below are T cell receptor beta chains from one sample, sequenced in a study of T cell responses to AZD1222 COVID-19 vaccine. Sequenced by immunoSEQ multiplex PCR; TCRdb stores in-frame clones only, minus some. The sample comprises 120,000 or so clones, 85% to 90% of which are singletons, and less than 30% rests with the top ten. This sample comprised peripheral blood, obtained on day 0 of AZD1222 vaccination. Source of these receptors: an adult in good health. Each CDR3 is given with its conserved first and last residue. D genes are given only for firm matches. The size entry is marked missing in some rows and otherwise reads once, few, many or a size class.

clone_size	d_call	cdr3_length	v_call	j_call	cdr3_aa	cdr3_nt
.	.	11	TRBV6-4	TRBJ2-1	CASSDGQRPFF	TGTGCCAGCAGTGATGGTCAAAGGCCGTTCTTC
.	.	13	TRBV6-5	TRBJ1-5	CATSGPEGQPQHF	TGTGCCACCTCGGGCCCGGAGGGTCAGCCCCAGCATTTT
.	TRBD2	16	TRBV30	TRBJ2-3	CAWSVYELAGMGTQYF	TGTGCCTGGAGTGTATACGAACTAGCGGGCATGGGTACGCAGTATTTT
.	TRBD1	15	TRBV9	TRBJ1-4	CASSAQGMGNEKLFF	TGTGCCAGCAGCGCACAGGGGATGGGTAATGAAAAACTGTTTTTT
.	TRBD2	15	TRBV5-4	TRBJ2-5	CASSYGTSGGETQYF	TGTGCCAGCAGCTACGGGACTAGCGGGGGAGAGACCCAGTACTTC
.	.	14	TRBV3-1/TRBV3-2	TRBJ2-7	CASSRNSLGDEQYF	TGTGCCAGCAGCCGCAACAGCCTGGGGGACGAGCAGTACTTC
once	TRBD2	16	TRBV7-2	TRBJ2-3	CASSLGSSGGTDTQYF	TGTGCCAGCAGCTTAGGGTCTAGCGGGGGCACAGATACGCAGTATTTT
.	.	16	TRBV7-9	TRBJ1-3	CASSHSTGSSGNTIYF	TGTGCCAGCAGCCACAGCACAGGGAGCTCTGGAAACACCATATATTTT
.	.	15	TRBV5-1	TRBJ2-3	CASSLQARHTDTQYF	TGCGCCAGCAGCTTGCAGGCACGTCACACAGATACGCAGTATTTT
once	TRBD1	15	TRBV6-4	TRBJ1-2	CASSRDREAPHGYTF	TGTGCCAGCAGTAGGGACAGGGAGGCACCCCATGGCTACACCTTC
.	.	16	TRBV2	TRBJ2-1	CASSEALHSYKYEQFF	TGTGCCAGCAGTGAAGCGCTTCATTCGTATAAGTATGAGCAGTTCTTC
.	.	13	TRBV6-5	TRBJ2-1	CASTWGPYNEQFF	TGTGCCAGCACGTGGGGGCCTTACAATGAGCAGTTCTTC
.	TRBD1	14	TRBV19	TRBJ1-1	CASSITGVNTEAFF	TGTGCCAGTAGTATCACAGGGGTGAACACTGAAGCTTTCTTT
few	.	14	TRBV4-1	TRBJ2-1	CASSQEGLAREQFF	TGCGCCAGCAGCCAAGAGGGCCTCGCCCGGGAGCAGTTCTTC
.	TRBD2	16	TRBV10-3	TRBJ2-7	CAISRLTSGASYEQYF	TGTGCCATCAGCCGACTGACTAGCGGGGCTTCCTACGAGCAGTACTTC
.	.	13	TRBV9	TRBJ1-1	CASSVGQGSEAFF	TGTGCCAGCAGCGTAGGTCAGGGTAGTGAAGCTTTCTTT
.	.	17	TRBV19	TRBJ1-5	CASSRSPADVSNQPQHF	TGTGCCAGTAGCAGAAGCCCGGCGGACGTTAGCAATCAGCCCCAGCATTTT
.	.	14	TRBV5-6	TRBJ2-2	CASSSISNTGELFF	TGTGCCAGCAGCTCCATCTCGAACACCGGGGAGCTGTTTTTT
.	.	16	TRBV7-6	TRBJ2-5	CASSLGKTSGVETQYF	TGTGCCAGCAGCTTAGGGAAGACTAGTGGAGTAGAGACCCAGTACTTC
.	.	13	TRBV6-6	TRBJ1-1	CASSQGGNTEAFF	TGTGCCAGCAGCCAAGGTGGGAACACTGAAGCTTTCTTT
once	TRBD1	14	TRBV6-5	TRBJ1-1	CASSYGDRVTEAFF	TGTGCCAGCAGTTACGGGGACAGGGTCACTGAAGCTTTCTTT
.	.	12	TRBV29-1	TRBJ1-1	CSVLTANTEAFF	TGCAGCGTTTTGACCGCGAACACTGAAGCTTTCTTT
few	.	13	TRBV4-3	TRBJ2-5	CASSLGFGETQYF	TGCGCCAGCAGCTTAGGGTTCGGAGAGACCCAGTACTTC
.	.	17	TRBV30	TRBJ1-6	CAWSTRAVSSYNSPLHF	TGTGCCTGGAGTACCCGGGCCGTGAGCTCCTATAATTCACCCCTCCACTTT